The T cell receptor beta chain described here comes from a study of blood T cell repertoires in COVID-19. Study-level information: There were acute and convalescent COVID-19 samples, and they came from the United States, Italy and Spain. The analysed material was cDNA or gDNA that came from T cells, B-cell-depleted T cells, or PBMCs.

Source study methods: Estimates of nucleated cell counts were drawn from the amplification of reference gene primers. Produced via immunoSEQ multiplex PCR; TCRdb's table is partial and in-frame only. V and J calls and clone size are as listed in that table; D and trimming were resolved from the DNA. The sample includes about 81,000 clones, about 89% of them seen just once. Points on this clone: The same CDR3 is also encoded by other DNA sequences in this sample.

The CDR3 is 13 residues long. With 5 bases removed from V and 1 base from J, the gap between germline ends came to 8 bases. The chain joins TRBV12-3 or TRBV12-4 to TRBJ1-1; a weak D match, TRBD1 (6 bases). Input material: peripheral blood. This TCR derives from a man in his 70s with active or convalescent COVID-19. Here the CDR3 DNA reads TGTGCCAGCAGTAGACAGGAGAACACTGAAGCTTTCTTT. The encoded protein is CASSRQENTEAFF.